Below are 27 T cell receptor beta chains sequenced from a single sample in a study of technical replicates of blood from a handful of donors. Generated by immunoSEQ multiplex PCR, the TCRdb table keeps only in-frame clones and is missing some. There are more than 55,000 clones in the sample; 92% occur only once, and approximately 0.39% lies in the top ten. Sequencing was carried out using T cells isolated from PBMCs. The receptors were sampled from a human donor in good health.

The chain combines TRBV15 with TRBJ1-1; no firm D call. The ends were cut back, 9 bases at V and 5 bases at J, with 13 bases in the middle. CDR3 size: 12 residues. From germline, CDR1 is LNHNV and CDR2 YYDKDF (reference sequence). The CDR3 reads CATRAVKTEAFF. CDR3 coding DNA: TGTGCCACGCGGGCAGTAAAGACTGAAGCTTTCTTT.

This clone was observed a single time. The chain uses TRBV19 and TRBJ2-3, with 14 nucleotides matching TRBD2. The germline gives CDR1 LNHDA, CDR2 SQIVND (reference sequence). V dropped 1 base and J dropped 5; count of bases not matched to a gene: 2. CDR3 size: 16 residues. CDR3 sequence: CASSIGTSGRLDTQYF. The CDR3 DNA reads TGTGCCAGTAGTATAGGGACTAGCGGGAGGCTAGATACGCAGTATTTT.

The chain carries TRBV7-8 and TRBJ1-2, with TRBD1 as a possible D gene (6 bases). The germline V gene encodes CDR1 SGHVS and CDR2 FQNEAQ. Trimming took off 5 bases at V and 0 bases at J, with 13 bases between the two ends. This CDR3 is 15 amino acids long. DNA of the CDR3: TGTGCCAGCAGCCCGATGACAGGAGCTAACTATGGCTACACCTTC. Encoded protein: CASSPMTGANYGYTF.

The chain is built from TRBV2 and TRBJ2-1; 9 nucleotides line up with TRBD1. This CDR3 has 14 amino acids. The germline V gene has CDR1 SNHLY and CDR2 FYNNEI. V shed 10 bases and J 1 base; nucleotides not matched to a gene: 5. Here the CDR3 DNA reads TGTGCCACCGGACAGGGGCTATCCTACAATGAGCAGTTCTTC. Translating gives CATGQGLSYNEQFF. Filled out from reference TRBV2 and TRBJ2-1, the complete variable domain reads EPEVTQTPSHQVTQMGQEVILRCVPISNHLYFYWYRQILGQKVEFLVSFYNNEISEKSEIFDDQFSVERPDGSNFTLKIRSTKLEDSAMYFCATGQGLSYNEQFFGPGTRLTVL.

CDR3 residues: CASSRDSLLETQYF. The DNA for the CDR3 is TGTGCCAGCAGCCGGGACTCCCTCTTGGAGACCCAGTACTTC. This chain connects TRBV6-6 to TRBJ2-5, with a weak D call TRBD2 (6 bases). Germline CDR1 and CDR2: MNHNY and SVGAGI (reference sequence). V was clipped by 6 bases and J by 5 bases, with 16 bases between them. The CDR3 has 14 residues.

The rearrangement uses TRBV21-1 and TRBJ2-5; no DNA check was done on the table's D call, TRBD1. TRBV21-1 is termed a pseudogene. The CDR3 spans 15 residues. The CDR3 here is CASSERTGGEETQYF. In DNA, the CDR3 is TGTGCCAGCAGCGAGCGGACAGGGGGGGAAGAGACCCAGTACTTC.

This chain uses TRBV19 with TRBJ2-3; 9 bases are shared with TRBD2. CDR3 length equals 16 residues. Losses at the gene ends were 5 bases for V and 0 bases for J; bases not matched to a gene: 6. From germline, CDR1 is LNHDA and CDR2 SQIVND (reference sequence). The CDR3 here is CASSQTSGYSTDTQYF. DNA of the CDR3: TGTGCCAGTAGTCAAACTAGCGGGTATAGCACAGATACGCAGTATTTT.

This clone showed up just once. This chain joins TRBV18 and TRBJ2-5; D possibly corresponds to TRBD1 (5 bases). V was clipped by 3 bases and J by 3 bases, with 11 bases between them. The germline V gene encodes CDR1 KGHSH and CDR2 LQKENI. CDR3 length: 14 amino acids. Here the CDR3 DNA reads TGTGCCAGCTCACCTCAGGACACAAAAGAGACCCAGTACTTC. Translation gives CASSPQDTKETQYF. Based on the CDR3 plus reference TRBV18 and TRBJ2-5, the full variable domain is NAGVMQNPRHLVRRRGQEARLRCSPMKGHSHVYWYRQLPEEGLKFMVYLQKENIIDESGMPKERFSAEFPKEGPSILRIQQVVRGDSAAYFCASSPQDTKETQYFGPGTRLLVL.

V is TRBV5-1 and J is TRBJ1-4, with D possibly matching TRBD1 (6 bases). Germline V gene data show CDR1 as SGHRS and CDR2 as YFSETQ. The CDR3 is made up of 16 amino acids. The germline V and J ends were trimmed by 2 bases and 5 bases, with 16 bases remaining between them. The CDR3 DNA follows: TGCGCCAGCAGCTTTGCTTTGGGAGGGGGAAATGAAAAACTGTTTTTT. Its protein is CASSFALGGGNEKLFF.

CDR3 nucleotides: TGTGCCTGGAGGTTGGGTCGGGACACTGAAGCTTTCTTT. This sequence encodes CAWRLGRDTEAFF. The chain links TRBV30 to TRBJ1-1; D uncertain. Per germline, CDR1 GTSNPN and CDR2 SVGIG (reference sequence). Trimming left V 3 bases short and J 3 bases short, with 11 bases between. This CDR3 is built from 13 residues.

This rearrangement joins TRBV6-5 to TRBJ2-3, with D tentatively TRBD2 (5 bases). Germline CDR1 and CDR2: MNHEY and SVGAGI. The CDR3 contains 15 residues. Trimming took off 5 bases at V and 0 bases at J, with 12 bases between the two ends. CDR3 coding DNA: TGTGCCAGCAGTCCCCTCCGGACTAGCACAGATACGCAGTATTTT. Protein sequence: CASSPLRTSTDTQYF.

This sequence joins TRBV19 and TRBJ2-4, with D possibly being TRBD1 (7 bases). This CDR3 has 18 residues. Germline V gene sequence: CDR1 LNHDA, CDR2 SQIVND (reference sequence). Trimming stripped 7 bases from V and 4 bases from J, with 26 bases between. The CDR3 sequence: CASKWRDRVRMGKNIQYF. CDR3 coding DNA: TGTGCCAGTAAGTGGAGGGACAGAGTAAGGATGGGTAAAAACATTCAGTACTTC.

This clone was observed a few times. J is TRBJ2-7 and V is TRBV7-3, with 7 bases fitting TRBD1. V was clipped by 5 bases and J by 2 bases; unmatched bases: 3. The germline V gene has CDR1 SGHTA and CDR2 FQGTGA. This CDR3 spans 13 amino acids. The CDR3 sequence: CASSGGQTYEQYF. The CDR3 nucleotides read TGTGCCAGCAGCGGGGGACAGACCTACGAGCAGTACTTC.

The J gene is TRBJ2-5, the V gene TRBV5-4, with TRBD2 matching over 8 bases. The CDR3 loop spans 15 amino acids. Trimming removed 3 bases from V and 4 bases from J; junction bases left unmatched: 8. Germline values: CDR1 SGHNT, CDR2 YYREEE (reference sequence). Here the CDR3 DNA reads TGTGCCAGCAGCTCCCGTAGCGGGGTAGCAGAGACCCAGTACTTC. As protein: CASSSRSGVAETQYF. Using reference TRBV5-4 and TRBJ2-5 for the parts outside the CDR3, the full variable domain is ETGVTQSPTHLIKTRGQQVTLRCSSQSGHNTVSWYQQALGQGPQFIFQYYREEENGRGNFPPRFSGLQFPNYSSELNVNALELDDSALYLCASSSRSGVAETQYFGPGTRLLVL.

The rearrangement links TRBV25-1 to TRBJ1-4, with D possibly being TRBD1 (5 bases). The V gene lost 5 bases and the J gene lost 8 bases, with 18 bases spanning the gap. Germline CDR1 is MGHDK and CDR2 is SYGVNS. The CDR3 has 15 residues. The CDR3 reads CASSPGHPTGEKLFF. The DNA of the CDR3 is TGTGCCAGCAGTCCCGGACATCCTACTGGAGAAAAACTGTTTTTT.

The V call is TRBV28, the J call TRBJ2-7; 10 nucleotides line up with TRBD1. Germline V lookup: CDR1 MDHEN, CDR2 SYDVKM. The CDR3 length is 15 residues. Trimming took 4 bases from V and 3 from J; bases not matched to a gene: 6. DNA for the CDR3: TGTGCCAGCAGTTATCCCGGGACAGGGGTCTACGAGCAGTACTTC. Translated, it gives CASSYPGTGVYEQYF.

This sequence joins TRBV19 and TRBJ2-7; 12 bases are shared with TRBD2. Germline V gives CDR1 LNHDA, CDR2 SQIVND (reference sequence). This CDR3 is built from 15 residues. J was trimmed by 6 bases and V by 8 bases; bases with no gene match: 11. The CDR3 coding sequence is TGTGCCAGTTCCATGGGGGGACTAGCGGGCGGCGAGCAGTACTTC. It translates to CASSMGGLAGGEQYF.

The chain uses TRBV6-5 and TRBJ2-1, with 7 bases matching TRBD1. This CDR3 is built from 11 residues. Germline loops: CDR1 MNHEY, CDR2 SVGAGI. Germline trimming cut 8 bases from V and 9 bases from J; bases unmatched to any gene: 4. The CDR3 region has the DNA TGTGCCAGCTTAAGGGGGCTTGAGCAGTTCTTC. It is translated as CASLRGLEQFF.

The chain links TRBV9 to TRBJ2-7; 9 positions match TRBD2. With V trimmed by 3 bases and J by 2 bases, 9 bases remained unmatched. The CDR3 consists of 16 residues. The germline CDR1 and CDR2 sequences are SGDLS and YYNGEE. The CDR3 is CASSEGGGRAPYEQYF. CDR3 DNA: TGTGCCAGCAGCGAGGGGGGCGGGAGGGCCCCCTACGAGCAGTACTTC.

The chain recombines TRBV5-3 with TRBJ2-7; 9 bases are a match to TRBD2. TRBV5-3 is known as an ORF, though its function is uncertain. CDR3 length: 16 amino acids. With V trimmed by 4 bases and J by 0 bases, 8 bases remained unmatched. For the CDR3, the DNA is TGTGCCAGAAGCCCTCCAACTAGCGGGCCCTCCTACGAGCAGTACTTC. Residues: CARSPPTSGPSYEQYF.

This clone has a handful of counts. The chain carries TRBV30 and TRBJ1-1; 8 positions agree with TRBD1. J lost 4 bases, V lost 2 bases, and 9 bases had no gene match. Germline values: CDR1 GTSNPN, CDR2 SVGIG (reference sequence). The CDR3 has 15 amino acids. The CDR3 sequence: CAWSPMDRDGTEAFF. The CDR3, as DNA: TGTGCCTGGAGTCCTATGGACAGGGATGGCACTGAAGCTTTCTTT.

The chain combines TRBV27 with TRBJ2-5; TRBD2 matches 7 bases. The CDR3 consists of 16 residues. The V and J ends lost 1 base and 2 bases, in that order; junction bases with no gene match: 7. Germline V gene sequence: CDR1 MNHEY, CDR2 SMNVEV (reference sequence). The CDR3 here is CASSLYFAGVQETQYF. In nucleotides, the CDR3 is TGTGCCAGCAGTTTATATTTTGCGGGAGTTCAAGAGACCCAGTACTTC.

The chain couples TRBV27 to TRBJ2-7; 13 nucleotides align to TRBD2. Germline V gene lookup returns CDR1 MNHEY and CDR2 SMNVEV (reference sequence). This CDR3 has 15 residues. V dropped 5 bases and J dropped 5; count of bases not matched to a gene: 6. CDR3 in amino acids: CASSPLAGGLNEQYF. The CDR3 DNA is TGTGCCAGCAGTCCACTAGCGGGAGGGCTCAACGAGCAGTACTTC.

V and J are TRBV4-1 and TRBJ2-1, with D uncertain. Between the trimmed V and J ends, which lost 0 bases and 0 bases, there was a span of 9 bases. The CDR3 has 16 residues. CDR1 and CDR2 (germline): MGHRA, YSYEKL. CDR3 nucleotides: TGCGCCAGCAGCCAAGATCGCGGTAGCTCCTACAATGAGCAGTTCTTC. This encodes CASSQDRGSSYNEQFF.

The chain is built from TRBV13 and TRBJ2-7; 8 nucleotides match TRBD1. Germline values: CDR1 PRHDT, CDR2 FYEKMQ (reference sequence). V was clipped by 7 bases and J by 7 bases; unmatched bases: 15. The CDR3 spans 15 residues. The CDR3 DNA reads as TGTGCCAGCACCCAGGGGGCGGGAACGATGATAGAGCAGTACTTC. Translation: CASTQGAGTMIEQYF.

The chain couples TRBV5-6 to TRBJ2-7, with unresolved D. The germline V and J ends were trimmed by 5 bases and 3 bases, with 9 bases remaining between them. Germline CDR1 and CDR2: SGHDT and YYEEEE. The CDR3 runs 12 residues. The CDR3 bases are TGTGCCAGCAGTACAGTTAACTACGAGCAGTACTTC. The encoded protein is CASSTVNYEQYF.

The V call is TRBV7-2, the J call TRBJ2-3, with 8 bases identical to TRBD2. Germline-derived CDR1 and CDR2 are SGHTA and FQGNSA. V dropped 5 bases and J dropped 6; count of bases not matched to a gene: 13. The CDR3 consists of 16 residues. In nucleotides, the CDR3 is TGTGCCAGCAGCATCCTGATAGCGGGACCCCCTGATACGCAGTATTTT. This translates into CASSILIAGPPDTQYF.